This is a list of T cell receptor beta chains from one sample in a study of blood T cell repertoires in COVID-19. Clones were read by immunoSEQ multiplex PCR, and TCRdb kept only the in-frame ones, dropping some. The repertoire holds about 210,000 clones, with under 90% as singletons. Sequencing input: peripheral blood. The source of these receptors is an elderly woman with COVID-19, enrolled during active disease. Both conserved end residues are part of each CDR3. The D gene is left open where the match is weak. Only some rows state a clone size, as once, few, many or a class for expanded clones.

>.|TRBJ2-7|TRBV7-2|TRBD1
TGTGCCAGCAGCTTTTCACCCACAGGGGAAAAAAACTTC
CASSFSPTGEKNF
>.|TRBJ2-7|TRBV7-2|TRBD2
TGTGCCAGCAGCGGAAGCGGGGGGGGCTACGAGCAGTACTTC
CASSGSGGGYEQYF
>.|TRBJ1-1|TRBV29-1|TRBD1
TGCAGCGTAGCCCCGGGACAGACCCTTATGAACACTGAAGCTTTCTTT
CSVAPGQTLMNTEAFF
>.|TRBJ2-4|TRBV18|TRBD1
TGTGCCAGCTCACCAAACAGGGGGCCGGACATTCAGTACTTC
CASSPNRGPDIQYF
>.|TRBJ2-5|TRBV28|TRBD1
TGTGCCAGCAGTTTATCCAGGGGGCAGGAGACCCAGTACTTC
CASSLSRGQETQYF
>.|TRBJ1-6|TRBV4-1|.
TGCGCCAGCAGCCAAGTGGTTCGGGGGGCTGCCTATAATTCACCCCTCCACTTT
CASSQVVRGAAYNSPLHF
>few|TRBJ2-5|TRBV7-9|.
TGTGCCAGCAGCTCGGCAGGGGCCCAGTACTTC
CASSSAGAQYF
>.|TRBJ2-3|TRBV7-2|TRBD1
TGTGCCAGCAGCACCCTCAGGGGGAGCACAGATACGCAGTATTTT
CASSTLRGSTDTQYF
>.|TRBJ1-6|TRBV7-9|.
TGTGCCAGCAGCTCCGACACGAGGGTCTCACCCCTCCACTTT
CASSSDTRVSPLHF
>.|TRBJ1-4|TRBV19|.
TGTGCCAGTAGTATAGAAGGAGGTGAAAAACTGTTTTTT
CASSIEGGEKLFF
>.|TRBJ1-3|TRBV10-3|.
TGTGCCATCACCAACTCTGGAAACACCATATATTTT
CAITNSGNTIYF
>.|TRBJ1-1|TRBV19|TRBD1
TGTGCCAGTCACAGACAGGGGAAAGCTTTCTTT
CASHRQGKAFF
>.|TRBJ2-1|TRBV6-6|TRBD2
TGTGCCAGCAGTTACCTTGGCGGGGGGACATACAATGAGCAGTTCTTC
CASSYLGGGTYNEQFF
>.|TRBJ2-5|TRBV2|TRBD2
TGTGCCAGCACCTTGGGACTAACGGAGACCCAGTACTTC
CASTLGLTETQYF
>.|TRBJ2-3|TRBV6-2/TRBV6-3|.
TGTGCCAGCAGTTATGGTCGTGAGAGGGTGGCAGATACGCAGTATTTT
CASSYGRERVADTQYF
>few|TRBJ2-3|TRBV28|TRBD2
TGTGCCAGCAGTTTCCTCACTAGCGGGGGGGATACGCAGTATTTT
CASSFLTSGGDTQYF
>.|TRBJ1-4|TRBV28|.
TGTGCCAGCAGTTTATCATCGGGTGGGAGCGAAAAACTGTTTTTT
CASSLSSGGSEKLFF
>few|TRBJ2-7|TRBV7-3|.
TGTGCCAGCAGCCGAAGGGGAGGCTACGAGCAGTACTTC
CASSRRGGYEQYF
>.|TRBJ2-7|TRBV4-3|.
TGCGCCAGCAGCCAGTCTCGAGACAGCTTAAGCGAGCAGTACTTC
CASSQSRDSLSEQYF
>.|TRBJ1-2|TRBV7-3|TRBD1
TGTGCCAGCAGCCTCTCAGGGGGCGATGGCTACACCTTC
CASSLSGGDGYTF
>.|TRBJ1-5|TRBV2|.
TGTGCCAGCAGAGCCAATCAGCCCCAGCATTTT
CASRANQPQHF
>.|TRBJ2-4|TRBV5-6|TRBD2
TGTGCCAGCAGCGGACCGGGACTAGCGGAGGAGATTCAGTACTTC
CASSGPGLAEEIQYF
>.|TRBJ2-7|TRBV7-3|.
TGTGCCAGCAGCCCTAACTCGGCGGGCTACGAGCAGTACTTC
CASSPNSAGYEQYF
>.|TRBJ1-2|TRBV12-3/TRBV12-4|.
TGTGCCAGCAGTTTAAATACTAACTATGGCTACACCTTC
CASSLNTNYGYTF
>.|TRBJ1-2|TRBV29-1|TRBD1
TGCAGCGTTGAGGGGACAGGGGGACTCTATGGCTACACCTTC
CSVEGTGGLYGYTF
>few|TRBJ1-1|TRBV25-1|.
TGTGCCAGTTCCCGGGGGGGTTACACTGAAGCTTTCTTT
CASSRGGYTEAFF
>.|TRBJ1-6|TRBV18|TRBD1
TGTGCCAGCTCAACAGCCCCGGGACAGGGACGTTCACCCCTCCACTTT
CASSTAPGQGRSPLHF
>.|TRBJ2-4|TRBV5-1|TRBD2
TGCGCCAGCAGCCCCCGGACTAGCGGGGGGGGAGTGAAAAACATTCAGTACTTC
CASSPRTSGGGVKNIQYF
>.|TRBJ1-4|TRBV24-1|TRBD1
TGTGCCACCAGTGATCCAGGGACAGGGGTCGGTGAAAAACTGTTTTTT
CATSDPGTGVGEKLFF
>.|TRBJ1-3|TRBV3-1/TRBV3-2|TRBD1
TGTGCCAGCGGGCTAGGACAGGGAACGGGAAACACCATATATTTT
CASGLGQGTGNTIYF
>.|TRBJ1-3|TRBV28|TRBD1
TGTGCCAGCAGTCTCCCTGGGACAGCCACTGGAAACACCATATATTTT
CASSLPGTATGNTIYF
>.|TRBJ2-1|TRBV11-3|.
TGTGCCAGCAGCTTAGGGGCCAATGAGCAGTTCTTC
CASSLGANEQFF
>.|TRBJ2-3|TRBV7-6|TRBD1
TGTGCCAGCAGCCTACTCCCTGGACAGGGTACAGATACGCAGTATTTT
CASSLLPGQGTDTQYF
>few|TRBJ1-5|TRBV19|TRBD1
TGTGCCAGTAAGGACAGGGCAGACCGGCGCAATCAGCCCCAGCATTTT
CASKDRADRRNQPQHF
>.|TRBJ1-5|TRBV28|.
TGTGCCAGCAAAGGGTACAGGGACGATCAGCCCCAGCATTTT
CASKGYRDDQPQHF
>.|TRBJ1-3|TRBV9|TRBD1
TGTGCCAGCAGCCTTACGACAGGGGCTGGAAACACCATATATTTT
CASSLTTGAGNTIYF
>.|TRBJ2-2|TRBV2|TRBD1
TGTGCCAGCAAAACGGACAGGAGTATGGGGGAGCTGTTTTTT
CASKTDRSMGELFF